The clone carrying this TCR beta chain showed up many times. The entry originates in a study of early T cells in non-severe SARS-CoV-2 infection. Unique molecular identifier tags were affixed to discrete cDNA molecules. MiXCR, run by TCRdb on the 5' RACE reads, gives a single entry per CDR3 protein. Of fewer than 30,000 distinct CDR3 sequences listed, around 6% are singletons. Germline V gene data show CDR1 as LNHNV and CDR2 as YYDKDF (reference sequence). This CDR3 comprises 14 residues. Between the trimmed V and J ends, which lost 5 bases and 7 bases, there was a span of 17 bases. The sequence derives from an adult who was a healthcare worker with PCR-confirmed SARS-CoV-2 infection or an uninfected control (not recorded which). The sample consisted of whole blood, taken at baseline. The chain recombines TRBV15 with TRBJ1-1, with unresolved D. The CDR3 DNA follows: TGTGCCACCAGCCCCCGCCCGGGCTTGATTGAAGCTTTCTTT. This sequence encodes CATSPRPGLIEAFF.